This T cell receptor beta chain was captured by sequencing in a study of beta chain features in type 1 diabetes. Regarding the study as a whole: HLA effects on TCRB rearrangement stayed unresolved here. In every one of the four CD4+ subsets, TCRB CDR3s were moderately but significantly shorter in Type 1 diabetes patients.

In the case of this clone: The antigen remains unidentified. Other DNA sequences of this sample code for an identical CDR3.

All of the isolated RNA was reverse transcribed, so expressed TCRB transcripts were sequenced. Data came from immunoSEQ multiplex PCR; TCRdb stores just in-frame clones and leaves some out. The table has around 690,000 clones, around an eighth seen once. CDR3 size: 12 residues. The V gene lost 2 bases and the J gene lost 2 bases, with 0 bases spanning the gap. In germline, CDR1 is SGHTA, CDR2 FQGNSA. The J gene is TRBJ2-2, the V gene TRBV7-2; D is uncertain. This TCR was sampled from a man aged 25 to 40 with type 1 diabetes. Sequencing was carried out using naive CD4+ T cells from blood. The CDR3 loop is CASSLNTGELFF. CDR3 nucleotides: TGTGCCAGCAGCTTAAACACCGGGGAGCTGTTTTTT. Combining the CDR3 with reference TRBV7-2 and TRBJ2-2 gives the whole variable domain GAGVSQSPSNKVTEKGKDVELRCDPISGHTALYWYRQSLGQGLEFLIYFQGNSAPDKSGLPSDRFSAERTGGSVSTLTIQRTQQEDSAVYLCASSLNTGELFFGEGSRLTVL.